Each of the 15 T cell receptor beta chains below was sequenced from the same sample in a study of radiotherapy plus CTLA-4 blockade in lung cancer. Repertoires were generated with immunoSEQ multiplex PCR, while TCRdb's copy carries only in-frame clones and drops some. In the table there are 70,000 to 95,000 clones, around 83% of which are singletons. Source: peripheral blood, taken from a patient treated with radiotherapy plus ipilimumab. These receptor sequences come from a human donor with non-small cell lung cancer that progressed on radiotherapy plus ipilimumab.

V is TRBV7-2 and J is TRBJ2-1, with D possibly TRBD2 on 6 matching bases. Trimming took off 0 bases at V and 2 bases at J, with 8 bases between the two ends. Looked up from germline, CDR1 is SGHTA and CDR2 is FQGNSA. This CDR3 is 15 amino acids long. The CDR3 DNA sequence: TGTGCCAGCAGCTTAGCGGGAGGCCCCTACAATGAGCAGTTCTTC. Amino acid sequence: CASSLAGGPYNEQFF.

The chain uses TRBV5-1 and TRBJ2-5, with TRBD1 as a possible D gene (5 bases). Trimming left V 4 bases short and J 4 bases short, with 17 bases between. This CDR3 contains 15 residues. The germline V gene encodes CDR1 SGHRS and CDR2 YFSETQ. The chain's CDR3 is CASSLTQVYRETQYF. CDR3 nucleotides: TGCGCCAGCAGCCTTACACAGGTCTACAGAGAGACCCAGTACTTC.

This clone was recorded once. The genes are TRBV5-1 and TRBJ2-7; a weak D match, TRBD2 (5 bases). CDR3 size: 15 residues. CDR1 is SGHRS, CDR2 YFSETQ, per germline. V dropped 4 bases and J dropped 2 bases, with 16 bases sitting between them. The CDR3 bases are TGCGCCAGCAGCCCAAAGACTACTTCTACCTACGAGCAGTACTTC. This sequence encodes CASSPKTTSTYEQYF. Filled out from reference TRBV5-1 and TRBJ2-7, the complete variable domain reads KAGVTQTPRYLIKTRGQQVTLSCSPISGHRSVSWYQQTPGQGLQFLFEYFSETQRNKGNFPGRFSGRQFSNSRSEMNVSTLELGDSALYLCASSPKTTSTYEQYFGPGTRLTVT.

The chain joins TRBV4-1 to TRBJ2-5; 11 positions match TRBD2. This CDR3 is built from 18 residues. Germline assignment: CDR1 MGHRA and CDR2 YSYEKL. Trimming took 1 base from V and 2 from J; bases not matched to a gene: 9. In DNA form, the CDR3 reads TGCGCCAGCAGCCAAGGGGTACTAGCGGGGGCCCCACAAGAGACCCAGTACTTC. It encodes CASSQGVLAGAPQETQYF.

V usage is TRBV5-1 and J usage is TRBJ1-3, with 11 nucleotides matching TRBD1. The J segment lost 0 bases and the V segment lost 0 bases, leaving 14 bases of the junction unmatched. The CDR3 is 21 amino acids. CDR1 is SGHRS and CDR2 is YFSETQ in the germline V gene. CDR3 region: CASSLGIPGQGVPVSGNTIYF. The CDR3 nucleotides are TGCGCCAGCAGCTTGGGGATACCGGGACAGGGGGTGCCGGTCTCTGGAAACACCATATATTTT.

This chain joins TRBV12-5 and TRBJ2-1; the match to TRBD2 covers 13 bases. V gave up 6 bases and J gave up 9 bases; unmatched junction bases: 8. Germline V gene lookup returns CDR1 LGHNT and CDR2 FRNRAP. The CDR3 is 15 amino acids. The CDR3 sequence is CASGPGLAGFGEQFF. The DNA for the CDR3 is TGTGCTAGTGGACCGGGACTAGCGGGATTCGGTGAGCAGTTCTTC.

J is TRBJ2-1 and V is TRBV28; D uncertain. The CDR3 loop spans 12 amino acids. Germline CDR1 is MDHEN and CDR2 is SYDVKM. Trimming took off 5 bases at V and 6 bases at J, with 8 bases between the two ends. The CDR3 DNA reads TGTGCCAGCAGTACCATACCCAATGAGCAGTTCTTC. Its protein product is CASSTIPNEQFF.

The rearrangement uses TRBV5-5 and TRBJ1-1; 7 bases are a match to TRBD1. Germline-derived CDR1 and CDR2 are SGHKS and YYEKEE (reference sequence). This CDR3 comprises 16 residues. With V trimmed by 2 bases and J by 0 bases, 7 bases remained unmatched. The CDR3 bases are TGTGCCAGCAGCTTAACCCCGGGACAGCTGAACACTGAAGCTTTCTTT. Its translation is CASSLTPGQLNTEAFF.

This clone was observed a single time. The V and J genes are TRBV5-1 and TRBJ2-3; 9 bases agree with TRBD2. CDR3 size: 15 residues. After removal of 2 bases from V and 4 bases from J, the junction contained 5 bases not matched to a gene. CDR1 and CDR2 from the germline V gene are SGHRS and YFSETQ. CDR3 DNA: TGCGCCAGCAGCTTAGGGGCGGGGGGGTCAGATACGCAGTATTTT. It is translated as CASSLGAGGSDTQYF.

The rearrangement links TRBV6-5 to TRBJ1-6; D not resolved. Trimming cost V 5 bases and J 9 bases, with 14 bases left between them. The CDR3 runs to 14 residues. Germline loops: CDR1 MNHEY, CDR2 SVGAGI. CDR3 loop: CASSELGASSPLHF. Written as DNA, the CDR3 is TGTGCCAGCAGTGAACTTGGTGCGAGTTCACCCCTCCACTTT.

The chain combines TRBV7-2 with TRBJ2-1; tentatively, D is TRBD2 (6 bases). The CDR3 runs 15 residues. Trimming stripped 1 base from V and 3 bases from J, with 10 bases between. The germline V gene encodes CDR1 SGHTA and CDR2 FQGNSA. CDR3 sequence: CASSLGSGGYNEQFF. The CDR3 nucleotides read TGTGCCAGCAGCTTAGGTAGCGGTGGCTACAATGAGCAGTTCTTC.

The chain recombines TRBV27 with TRBJ2-1, with unresolved D. V lost 2 bases, J lost 0 bases, and 8 bases lay in between. The germline V gene has CDR1 MNHEY and CDR2 SMNVEV (reference sequence). The CDR3 loop spans 15 amino acids. The CDR3 nucleotides are TGTGCCAGCAGTTTAGGGGTAACCTCCTACAATGAGCAGTTCTTC. As protein: CASSLGVTSYNEQFF.

Only one count was recorded for this clone. The same CDR3 arises from other DNA sequences in this sample as well. The rearrangement links TRBV5-4 to TRBJ2-3, with no clear D. V gave up 2 bases and J gave up 0 bases, with 1 base separating them. Germline V gene lookup returns CDR1 SGHNT and CDR2 YYREEE (reference sequence). The CDR3 extends over 12 amino acids. Written as DNA, the CDR3 is TGTGCCAGCAGCTTAAGCACAGATACGCAGTATTTT. It codes for CASSLSTDTQYF.

The J gene is TRBJ1-1, the V gene TRBV6-5; 7 bases are a match to TRBD1. Looked up from germline, CDR1 is MNHEY and CDR2 is SVGAGI. The CDR3 runs 14 residues. The V and J ends lost 2 bases and 5 bases, in that order; junction bases with no gene match: 5. CDR3 DNA sequence: TGTGCCAGCAGTTACGTGGCAGGGGGAACTGAAGCTTTCTTT. This encodes CASSYVAGGTEAFF.

CDR3: CASRLGDYSYEQYF. The CDR3 bases are TGTGCCAGCAGATTGGGAGACTACTCCTACGAGCAGTACTTC. The V and J genes are TRBV2 and TRBJ2-7; tentative D call: TRBD2 (5 bases). The CDR3 loop spans 14 amino acids. Looked up from germline, CDR1 is SNHLY and CDR2 is FYNNEI. The V gene lost 6 bases and the J gene lost 0 bases, with 12 bases spanning the gap.